Below, 13 T cell receptor beta chains from the same sample are listed, as sequenced in a study of shared clonotypes between healthy human individuals. TCRdb keeps only in-frame clones here, not all; method: immunoSEQ multiplex PCR. The table records millions of clones, about 95% of them present only once. What was sequenced was naive CD4+ T cells sorted from blood. The subset is: CD45RA+ positively selected. These receptors were collected from a man younger than 30 in good health.

Only a few counts were recorded for this clone. The rearrangement uses TRBV7-3 and TRBJ2-5; D is possibly TRBD2 (5 bases). Matching the DNA end better, TRBJ2-7 makes the J call doubtful. The germline V gene has CDR1 SGHTA and CDR2 FQGTGA. The CDR3 loop spans 15 amino acids. The CDR3 here is CASSLGLGVAYEQYF. As DNA, the CDR3 is TGTGCCAGCAGCTTAGGGCTGGGAGTGGCCTACGAGCAGTACTTC.

The chain combines TRBV2 with TRBJ1-2; 7 nucleotides match TRBD1. Losses at the gene ends were 6 bases for V and 4 bases for J; bases not matched to a gene: 5. Germline CDR1 SNHLY, CDR2 FYNNEI. The CDR3 is 13 residues long. CDR3 nucleotides: TGTGCCAGCAGGGTACAGGGGACCTATGGCTACACCTTC. Translation gives CASRVQGTYGYTF.

V usage is TRBV11-2 and J usage is TRBJ2-1; 7 nucleotides match TRBD2. Trimming cost V 4 bases and J 2 bases; bases outside gene matches: 5. Germline V CDR1 and CDR2: SGHAT, FQNNGV. This CDR3 region has 15 residues. The CDR3 loop reads CASSYGLGAYNEQFF. Written as DNA, the CDR3 is TGTGCCAGCAGCTACGGACTAGGGGCCTACAATGAGCAGTTCTTC.

The chain couples TRBV7-2 to TRBJ2-1; no firm D call. This CDR3 has 13 residues. The germline V and J ends were trimmed by 3 bases and 7 bases, with 10 bases remaining between them. CDR1 and CDR2 (germline): SGHTA, FQGNSA. In DNA form, the CDR3 reads TGTGCCAGCAGCTTTCCTTTAGGGAATGAGCAGTTCTTC. Translating gives CASSFPLGNEQFF.

To note about this clone: This same CDR3 is encoded by further DNA sequences in the sample. V is TRBV6-1 and J is TRBJ2-7; the D is unclear. Trimming shortened V by 4 bases and J by 3 bases, and 10 bases separated the two germline ends. Per the germline V gene, CDR1 is MNHNS and CDR2 is SASEGT. The CDR3 extends over 13 amino acids. CDR3 coding DNA: TGTGCCAGCAGTGTCGGACGCGGCTACGAGCAGTACTTC. As protein: CASSVGRGYEQYF.

The rearrangement links TRBV29-1 to TRBJ2-7; 13 nucleotides match TRBD2. V shed 7 bases and J 1 base; nucleotides not matched to a gene: 16. CDR3 length equals 18 residues. CDR1 is SQVTM and CDR2 is ANQGSEA in the germline V gene. The CDR3 region is CSATLLAGGLGLSYEQYF. The CDR3 nucleotides are TGCAGCGCTACGTTACTAGCGGGAGGGCTTGGATTATCCTACGAGCAGTACTTC.

The V and J genes are TRBV6-5 and TRBJ2-5; 11 bases map to TRBD2. The CDR3 covers 15 residues. Germline CDR1 and CDR2: MNHEY and SVGAGI. The junction had 1 base not matched to a gene; V was cut back by 1 base and J by 3 bases. In DNA form, the CDR3 reads TGTGCCAGCAGTTACTTGGGACTAGCGGAAGAGACCCAGTACTTC. Translated: CASSYLGLAEETQYF.

V usage is TRBV5-6 and J usage is TRBJ2-3; 8 bases map to TRBD2. Trimming took 3 bases from V and 7 from J; bases not matched to a gene: 10. The CDR3 sequence is 15 residues long. Germline loops: CDR1 SGHDT, CDR2 YYEEEE. The CDR3 nucleotides read TGTGCCAGCAGCTATGAGCGGGGGCCGACCTATACGCAGTATTTT. This translates into CASSYERGPTYTQYF.

This clone occurred once. This rearrangement joins TRBV28 to TRBJ1-3; D is ambiguous. V shed 2 bases and J shed 2 bases, with 10 bases lying between them. The CDR3 is made up of 15 amino acids. Germline V gene data show CDR1 as MDHEN and CDR2 as SYDVKM. As DNA, the CDR3 is TGTGCCAGCAGTTTAACGTTCAGTGCTGGAAACACCATATATTTT. Translation gives CASSLTFSAGNTIYF. The entire variable domain, with the rest obtained from reference TRBV28 and TRBJ1-3, is as follows: DVKVTQSSRYLVKRTGEKVFLECVQDMDHENMFWYRQDPGLGLRLIYFSYDVKMKEKGDIPEGYSVSREKKERFSLILESASTNQTSMYLCASSLTFSAGNTIYFGEGSWLTVV.

Remarks on this clone: A much larger clonotype is one base distant, so this may be a read error. This specimen includes other DNA sequences encoding the same CDR3. The chain employs TRBV2 and TRBJ2-7; no clear D. V shed 6 bases and J shed 0 bases, with 6 bases lying between them. The CDR3 is 12 amino acids. CDR1 SNHLY and CDR2 FYNNEI come from the germline V gene. The CDR3 DNA is TGTGCCAGCAGCGAGAGCTCCTACGAGCAGTACTTC. Translation gives CASSESSYEQYF.

The chain has TRBV6-1 and TRBJ2-1; D unresolved. Looked up from germline, CDR1 is MNHNS and CDR2 is SASEGT. Trimming shortened V by 5 bases and J by 0 bases, and 11 bases separated the two germline ends. The CDR3 runs 15 residues. The CDR3 reads CASSSRVSSYNEQFF. For the CDR3, the DNA is TGTGCCAGCAGTTCCCGGGTCAGCTCCTACAATGAGCAGTTCTTC.

With regard to this clone: The same CDR3 is also encoded by other DNA sequences in this sample. The chain combines TRBV7-2 with TRBJ2-7; no reliable D call. CDR3 length equals 12 residues. The V end was cut by 4 bases, the J end by 2 bases, with 6 bases between. CDR1 is SGHTA, CDR2 FQGNSA, per germline. The DNA of the CDR3 is TGTGCCAGCAGCTCAGGAGCCTACGAGCAGTACTTC. Its protein is CASSSGAYEQYF. The whole variable domain, filled in from reference TRBV7-2 and TRBJ2-7, reads GAGVSQSPSNKVTEKGKDVELRCDPISGHTALYWYRQSLGQGLEFLIYFQGNSAPDKSGLPSDRFSAERTGGSVSTLTIQRTQQEDSAVYLCASSSGAYEQYFGPGTRLTVT.

The J gene is TRBJ2-7, the V gene TRBV19, with a possible D match to TRBD1 (6 bases). The germline V gene has CDR1 LNHDA and CDR2 SQIVND (reference sequence). This CDR3 region has 15 residues. Trimming pared 6 bases from V and 2 bases from J, leaving 17 bases between. The CDR3 region is CASSPSTGFAYEQYF. In DNA, the CDR3 is TGTGCCAGTAGCCCTTCTACAGGGTTCGCCTACGAGCAGTACTTC.